Detailed here is one TCR beta chain. V was cut by 1 base and J by 9 bases, with 9 bases left in between. This CDR3 is 13 amino acids long. CDR1 KGHSH and CDR2 LQKENI come from the germline V gene. This specimen comes from a study of OX40 agonist ivuxolimab in advanced cancers. Repertoires were generated with immunoSEQ multiplex PCR, while TCRdb's copy carries only in-frame clones and drops some. The sample lists about 53,000 clones, about 88% seen once, with roughly 1.5% in the top ten. The sample was CD4+ or CD8+ T cells sorted from blood, taken in a trial of the OX40 agonist ivuxolimab. The chain employs TRBV18 and TRBJ1-4, with unresolved D. The receptor was derived from an adult with an advanced solid tumor such as melanoma, head and neck, liver or kidney cancer. For the CDR3, the DNA is TGTGCCAGCTCACCACTCTTGGAGAAAAAACTGTTTTTT. It translates to CASSPLLEKKLFF.